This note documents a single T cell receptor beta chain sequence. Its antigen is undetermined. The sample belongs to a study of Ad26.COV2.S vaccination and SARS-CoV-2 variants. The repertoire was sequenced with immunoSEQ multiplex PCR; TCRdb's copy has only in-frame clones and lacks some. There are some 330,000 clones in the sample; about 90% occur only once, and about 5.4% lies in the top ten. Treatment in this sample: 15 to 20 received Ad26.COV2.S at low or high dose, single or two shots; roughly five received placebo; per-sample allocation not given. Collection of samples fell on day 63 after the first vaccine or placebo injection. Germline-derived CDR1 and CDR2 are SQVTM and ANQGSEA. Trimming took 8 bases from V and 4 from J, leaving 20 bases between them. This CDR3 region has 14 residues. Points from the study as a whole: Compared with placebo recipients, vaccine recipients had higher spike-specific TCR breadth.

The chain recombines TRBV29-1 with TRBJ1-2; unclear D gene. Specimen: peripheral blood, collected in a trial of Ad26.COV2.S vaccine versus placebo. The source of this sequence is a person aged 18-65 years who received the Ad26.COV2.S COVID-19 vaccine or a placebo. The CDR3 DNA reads TGCAGCACCCGAGGCGTCGGCGGAGTCTATGGCTACACCTTC. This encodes CSTRGVGGVYGYTF.